This T cell receptor (beta chain) appears in the sequencing data of a study of radiation and T cells in renal cell carcinoma. Time point meaning: blood 4 weeks post-SBRT, at nephrectomy. Treatment here: 15 Gy SBRT to primary tumor, nephrectomy 4 weeks later. Nephrectomy followed 15 Gy stereotactic body radiation by 4 weeks. Per germline, CDR1 SGHNT and CDR2 YYREEE (reference sequence). The CDR3 length is 17 residues. V was shortened by 0 bases and J by 3 bases, with 17 bases between the two germline ends. Produced via immunoSEQ multiplex PCR; TCRdb's table is partial and in-frame only. The sample holds approximately 83,000 clones; approximately 80% are singletons and the top ten take 9.4%.

The gene calls are TRBV5-4 and TRBJ2-3, with D possibly matching TRBD1 (6 bases). This clonotype was obtained from a man in his fifties or sixties with renal cell carcinoma. The specimen comprised blood, sampled from a patient whose treatment included radiotherapy and nephrectomy. CDR3 amino acids: CASSLGRGKGLTDTQYF. The CDR3 coding sequence is TGTGCCAGCAGCTTGGGCAGGGGTAAGGGGTTGACAGATACGCAGTATTTT.